What follows are 27 T cell receptor beta chains derived from one specimen sequenced in a study of cytomegalovirus exposure and HLA in healthy donors. PCR was performed using 60 Vbeta and 13 Jbeta primers. Libraries were prepared by immunoSEQ multiplex PCR; TCRdb keeps only in-frame clonotypes and omits some of them. Of 180,000 or so clones listed, 60% to 80% are singletons. The sequencing input was PBMCs. The receptors here all came from a man aged 45-60 years in good health and CMV-seropositive.

Concerning this clone itself: This sample also contains other DNA sequences that code for the same CDR3. The J gene is TRBJ1-1, the V gene TRBV18; weak D call: TRBD1 (5 bases). Deletions cut 3 bases from V and 1 base from J, with 6 bases between. This CDR3 contains 13 residues. Germline lookup yields CDR1 KGHSH and CDR2 LQKENI. The CDR3 is CASSPQGNTEAFF. In DNA form, the CDR3 reads TGTGCCAGCTCACCGCAGGGGAACACTGAAGCTTTCTTT. Variable domain in full (rest from reference TRBV18 and TRBJ1-1): NAGVMQNPRHLVRRRGQEARLRCSPMKGHSHVYWYRQLPEEGLKFMVYLQKENIIDESGMPKERFSAEFPKEGPSILRIQQVVRGDSAAYFCASSPQGNTEAFFGQGTRLTVV.

The chain has TRBV9 and TRBJ2-1, with D perhaps matching TRBD1 (6 bases). Germline CDR1 reads SGDLS; CDR2 reads YYNGEE. The length of the CDR3 is 13 residues. V gave up 4 bases and J gave up 7 bases, with 12 bases separating them. The CDR3 DNA is TGTGCCAGCAGCCCCGGGCAGGGGAATGAGCAGTTCTTC. It translates to CASSPGQGNEQFF.

This chain links TRBV5-8 with TRBJ2-2; D may be TRBD1 (6 bases). V was clipped by 2 bases and J by 5 bases, with 10 bases between them. Looked up from germline, CDR1 is SGHTS and CDR2 is YDEGEE. The CDR3 length is 14 residues. The CDR3 protein is CASSFGTLTGELFF. In DNA, the CDR3 is TGTGCCAGCAGCTTTGGGACACTTACCGGGGAGCTGTTTTTT.

To note about this clone: Mismatch with germline at one junction end may stem from a read error. The genes are TRBV4-1 and TRBJ2-5, with D uncertain. The CDR3 totals 12 residues. CDR1 is MGHRA and CDR2 is YSYEKL in the germline V gene. CDR3 sequence reads: CASSPSSETQYF. The CDR3 coding sequence is TGTGCCAGCAGCCCGTCGAGCGAGACCCAGTACTTC.

The rearrangement links TRBV6-5 to TRBJ1-1; maybe TRBD1 (6 bases). Germline loops: CDR1 MNHEY, CDR2 SVGAGI. Trimming removed 6 bases from V and 6 bases from J, with 20 bases in between. The CDR3 length is 15 residues. CDR3 residues: CASSPAGQRRSEAFF. CDR3 DNA: TGTGCCAGCAGCCCCGCCGGACAGAGAAGGTCTGAAGCTTTCTTT.

V is TRBV5-4 and J is TRBJ1-3; D is ambiguous. Trimming left V 4 bases short and J 4 bases short, with 12 bases between. The CDR3 length is 14 residues. In germline, CDR1 is SGHNT, CDR2 YYREEE (reference sequence). CDR3 DNA: TGTGCCAGCAGCCTTACCGGGATAGGAAACACCATATATTTT. Protein sequence: CASSLTGIGNTIYF.

This chain connects TRBV4-3 to TRBJ1-2; no clear D gene. Germline V gives CDR1 LGHNA, CDR2 YSLEER. The V and J ends lost 0 bases and 8 bases respectively, with 10 bases between them. This CDR3 contains 13 residues. The CDR3 coding sequence is TGCGCCAGCAGCCAAGATAGCCAGAAGGGCTACACCTTC. Translation gives CASSQDSQKGYTF.

CDR3 nucleotide sequence: TGTGCCAGCAGTTCGAAACGGACTAGCGGGAACACCGGGGAGCTGTTTTTT. This codes for CASSSKRTSGNTGELFF. The chain joins TRBV27 to TRBJ2-2; 10 bases align to TRBD2. V lost 4 bases and J lost 1; bases outside the gene matches: 6. The CDR3 length is 17 residues. Per germline, CDR1 MNHEY and CDR2 SMNVEV (reference sequence).

The genes are TRBV11-2 and TRBJ2-5; D uncertain. The V gene lost 2 bases and the J gene lost 2 bases, with 6 bases spanning the gap. The CDR3 has 13 residues. The germline gives CDR1 SGHAT, CDR2 FQNNGV. The CDR3 DNA follows: TGTGCCAGCAGCTTATCCCCGCAAGAGACCCAGTACTTC. It encodes CASSLSPQETQYF.

There are a few counts of this clone. The V gene is TRBV5-6, the J gene TRBJ1-1, with a possible D match to TRBD1 (5 bases). This CDR3 spans 13 amino acids. CDR1 and CDR2 (germline): SGHDT, YYEEEE. V lost 4 bases and J lost 0, with 7 bases in between. CDR3 sequence reads: CASSRRVNTEAFF. CDR3 DNA: TGTGCCAGCAGCCGCAGGGTGAACACTGAAGCTTTCTTT.

Here the CDR3 DNA reads TGTGCCAGCTCCCGGCGACAGAATTTAGGGACCCAGTACTTC. Protein: CASSRRQNLGTQYF. J is TRBJ2-5 and V is TRBV18; D is possibly TRBD1 (5 bases). Per the germline V gene, CDR1 is KGHSH and CDR2 is LQKENI. The length of the CDR3 is 14 residues. Deletions cut 6 bases from V and 7 bases from J, with 18 bases between.

This clone came up a few times. The rearrangement joins TRBV7-2 to TRBJ2-1, with a tentative D call TRBD2 (6 bases). V was trimmed by 5 bases and J by 4 bases, leaving 15 bases between them. In germline, CDR1 is SGHTA, CDR2 FQGNSA. This CDR3 spans 15 amino acids. CDR3 bases: TGTGCCAGCAGCCCGCAGGGAGGTCTATACAATGAGCAGTTCTTC. It yields the protein CASSPQGGLYNEQFF.

The genes are TRBV6-5 and TRBJ2-5; 9 nucleotides match TRBD2. The CDR3 is made up of 15 amino acids. V lost 7 bases to trimming and J lost 4 bases; unmatched junction nucleotides: 10. The germline CDR1 and CDR2 sequences are MNHEY and SVGAGI. CDR3 sequence reads: CASTWGGGAGETQYF. DNA for the CDR3: TGTGCCAGCACCTGGGGCGGGGGGGCTGGAGAGACCCAGTACTTC.

The chain combines TRBV7-2 with TRBJ1-2; the D gene is possibly TRBD1 (6 bases). CDR1 is SGHTA, CDR2 FQGNSA, per germline. With 2 bases removed from V and 4 bases from J, the gap between germline ends came to 14 bases. There are 15 residues in the CDR3. As DNA, the CDR3 is TGTGCCAGCAGCTTATTAATGACAGGTCCCTATGGCTACACCTTC. It encodes CASSLLMTGPYGYTF. The variable domain in full, completed from reference TRBV7-2 and TRBJ1-2, reads GAGVSQSPSNKVTEKGKDVELRCDPISGHTALYWYRQSLGQGLEFLIYFQGNSAPDKSGLPSDRFSAERTGGSVSTLTIQRTQQEDSAVYLCASSLLMTGPYGYTFGSGTRLTVV.

The chain has TRBV5-4 and TRBJ2-7, with 7 nucleotides matching TRBD1. The CDR3 totals 15 residues. Germline V gene data show CDR1 as SGHNT and CDR2 as YYREEE (reference sequence). Trimming cost V 4 bases and J 2 bases; bases outside gene matches: 9. The CDR3 loop reads CASSSDREGTYEQYV. The CDR3 DNA sequence: TGTGCCAGCAGCAGTGACAGGGAAGGGACCTACGAGCAGTACGTC.

The J gene is TRBJ2-5, the V gene TRBV28; a possible D gene is TRBD1 (6 bases). Germline V gene data show CDR1 as MDHEN and CDR2 as SYDVKM. This CDR3 comprises 15 residues. V lost 3 bases to trimming and J lost 3 bases, with 14 bases between them. The CDR3 bases are TGTGCCAGCAGTTTGGCAGGGGCGAGGAAAGAGACCCAGTACTTC. Translating gives CASSLAGARKETQYF.

The chain recombines TRBV15 with TRBJ2-2; TRBD2 matches at 8 bases. The CDR3 loop spans 17 amino acids. CDR1 and CDR2 (germline): LNHNV, YYDKDF (reference sequence). V lost 0 bases to trimming and J lost 3 bases; unmatched junction nucleotides: 6. In DNA, the CDR3 is TGTGCCACCAGCAGAGATTTCGGGGGGGTGTACACCGGGGAGCTGTTTTTT. Its translation is CATSRDFGGVYTGELFF.

The CDR3 reads CASSQDSYMNTEAFF. CDR3 coding DNA: TGCGCCAGCAGCCAGGACAGTTACATGAACACTGAAGCTTTCTTT. J is TRBJ1-1 and V is TRBV4-3; possible D gene TRBD1, 6 bases. V lost 3 bases to trimming and J lost 0 bases, with 11 bases between them. The CDR3 consists of 15 residues. Germline CDR1 and CDR2: LGHNA and YSLEER.

J is TRBJ2-6 and V is TRBV15, with 8 bases lining up with TRBD1. With 3 bases clipped from V and 0 bases from J, the junction kept 13 bases outside the gene matches. Germline V gene data show CDR1 as LNHNV and CDR2 as YYDKDF (reference sequence). The CDR3 is 20 residues long. The CDR3 DNA is TGTGCCACCAGCAGTGGAGACCAGGGGGCGCAAAGCTCTGGGGCCAACGTCCTGACTTTC. It specifies CATSSGDQGAQSSGANVLTF.

The chain uses TRBV29-1 and TRBJ2-3, with 7 bases lining up with TRBD1. The ends lost 3 bases at V and 0 bases at J; junction bases unmatched: 3. The CDR3 length is 14 residues. Germline V lookup: CDR1 SQVTM, CDR2 ANQGSEA. The CDR3 here is CSVEGQTSTDTQYF. DNA of the CDR3: TGCAGCGTTGAGGGACAGACTAGCACAGATACGCAGTATTTT.

This clone was observed a single time. The chain couples TRBV6-1 to TRBJ1-3, with D possibly being TRBD1 (5 bases). V lost 4 bases and J lost 2, with 9 bases in between. The CDR3 contains 14 residues. The V gene's germline CDR1 is MNHNS and CDR2 SASEGT. The CDR3 region has the DNA TGTGCCAGCAGTGCAACAGGACCTGGAAACACCATATATTTT. Translating it yields CASSATGPGNTIYF.

The chain recombines TRBV7-8 with TRBJ2-3; 9 nucleotides match TRBD1. V shed 5 bases, J shed 4 bases, and the junction held 19 bases outside the gene matches. Germline V lookup: CDR1 SGHVS, CDR2 FQNEAQ. This CDR3 comprises 19 residues. The CDR3 DNA reads TGTGCCAGCAGCGTACAATCTCACTCCGGGACAGGGAGATCAGATACGCAGTATTTT. The encoded protein is CASSVQSHSGTGRSDTQYF.

The V gene is TRBV19, the J gene TRBJ2-1; the match to TRBD2 covers 9 bases. The V and J ends lost 7 bases and 4 bases, in that order; junction bases with no gene match: 2. Germline CDR1 is LNHDA and CDR2 is SQIVND (reference sequence). The CDR3 extends over 13 amino acids. The CDR3 spells CASTSGDYNEQFF. For the CDR3, the DNA is TGTGCCAGTACTAGCGGGGATTACAATGAGCAGTTCTTC.

The gene calls are TRBV4-3 and TRBJ1-6; D gene ambiguous. The CDR3 runs 15 residues. Deletions cut 1 base from V and 6 bases from J, with 10 bases between. Germline CDR1 and CDR2: LGHNA and YSLEER. The CDR3 DNA follows: TGCGCCAGCAGCCAAGTGCTCGGCGGTAATTCACCCCTCCACTTT. This translates into CASSQVLGGNSPLHF.

This chain joins TRBV7-2 and TRBJ1-1, with a possible D match to TRBD1 (5 bases). The CDR3 consists of 14 residues. Germline CDR1 reads SGHTA; CDR2 reads FQGNSA. Trimming took off 1 base at V and 5 bases at J, with 11 bases between the two ends. CDR3 in amino acids: CASSLVGGGTEAFF. CDR3 nucleotides: TGTGCCAGCAGCTTAGTTGGGGGGGGGACTGAAGCTTTCTTT.

J is TRBJ2-7 and V is TRBV6-5; 7 bases align to TRBD1. V trimming: 6 bases; J trimming: 0 bases; junction bases outside the gene matches: 5. The germline V gene has CDR1 MNHEY and CDR2 SVGAGI. This CDR3 comprises 14 residues. The CDR3 nucleotides are TGTGCCAGCAGGCCGACAGGGAGCTCCTACGAGCAGTACTTC. Its protein is CASRPTGSSYEQYF.

This clone appeared a few times. This chain links TRBV2 with TRBJ1-2; TRBD1 matches 8 bases. Germline CDR1 SNHLY, CDR2 FYNNEI. The V and J ends lost 6 bases and 3 bases, in that order; junction bases with no gene match: 9. The CDR3 sequence is 15 residues long. This CDR3 is CASRRRTQGDYGYTF. CDR3 nucleotides: TGTGCCAGCAGGAGACGGACACAGGGGGACTATGGCTACACCTTC.